The T cell receptor beta chain described here comes from a study of ipilimumab plus nivolumab after autologous stem cell transplantation. As for the study in general: DLBCL patients had primary refractory or relapsed disease. Whole-study findings and limits: TCR repertoire, Treg phenotype and gut microbiota reportedly support more study of this approach.

Here immunoSEQ multiplex PCR was the method, and the copy in TCRdb shows in-frame clones only, minus some. The data hold around 84,000 clones, with nearly 85% observed a single time. Checkpoint therapy with ipilimumab 1 mg/kg began 14 to 28 days after transplant. Dosing: nivolumab 3 mg/kg IV, weeks 1, 4, 7, 10, then every two weeks to week 26. CDR3 length: 14 amino acids. CDR1 and CDR2 (germline): SGHAT, FQNNGV. Trimming pared 1 base from V and 3 bases from J, leaving 9 bases between. Worth noting for this clone: The antigen is undetermined.

The chain is built from TRBV11-2 and TRBJ1-2; D gene ambiguous. Source: PBMCs, taken in a trial of ipilimumab plus nivolumab as post-transplant consolidation. The source is a male donor with diffuse large B-cell lymphoma. CDR3 in amino acids: CASSLGGIYYGYTF. CDR3 nucleotides: TGTGCCAGCAGCTTAGGGGGTATTTACTATGGCTACACCTTC.